These 16 T cell receptor beta chains were sequenced from one sample in a study of graft-versus-host responses after intestinal transplantation. Only in-frame clones appear in the TCRdb table, and some are missing; sequencing was by immunoSEQ multiplex PCR. The sample lists some 100,000 clones; about 93% were seen once. The antigens these receptors bind are not known. This specimen consisted of unstimulated CD8+ T cells sorted from spleen or lymph node cells, obtained before intestinal transplant. The receptors stem from a human donor who received an intestinal transplant.

With respect to this clone: One junction end does not reproduce the germline sequence, and a read error may be involved. The CDR3 bases are TGTGCCAGCAGCCAGGGACTAGCGGGAGATTTGGTCTTC. This encodes CASSQGLAGDLVF. This chain uses TRBV7-7 with TRBJ2-1; TRBD2 matches 14 bases. This CDR3 region has 13 residues. Germline V gives CDR1 SSHAT, CDR2 FNYEAQ (reference sequence).

The chain joins TRBV21-1 to TRBJ2-5; TRBD1 was called by the table and not checked on the DNA. TRBV21-1 is shown as a pseudogene. CDR3 length equals 15 residues. DNA of the CDR3: TGTGCCAGCAGCAAAAGAGGACAGGGCAAGGAGACCCAGTACTTC. It specifies CASSKRGQGKETQYF.

This clone was seen only a few times. The chain joins TRBV5-1 to TRBJ2-1; D perhaps matches TRBD2 (7 bases). The CDR3 is 14 amino acids. Trimming pared 6 bases from V and 2 bases from J, leaving 12 bases between. Germline CDR1 reads SGHRS; CDR2 reads YFSETQ. CDR3 bases: TGCGCCAGCAATAGGGGGGGGCCCTACAATGAGCAGTTCTTC. It encodes CASNRGGPYNEQFF.

This clone was counted a few times. V is TRBV2 and J is TRBJ2-7; no clear D gene. The CDR3 consists of 12 residues. Deletions cut 8 bases from V and 10 bases from J, with 18 bases between. CDR1 and CDR2 (germline): SNHLY, FYNNEI. This CDR3 reads CASGARPLEQYF. In DNA form, the CDR3 reads TGTGCCAGCGGAGCGCGCCCCCTCGAACAGTACTTC.

The J gene is TRBJ2-3, the V gene TRBV10-2, with 14 bases aligning to TRBD2. Trimming took 0 bases from V and 1 from J; bases not matched to a gene: 0. The CDR3 has 17 residues. CDR1 and CDR2 from the germline V gene are WSHSY and SAAADI. This CDR3 is CASSESGLAGGTDTQYF. The CDR3, as DNA: TGCGCCAGCAGTGAGTCGGGACTAGCGGGGGGCACAGATACGCAGTATTTT.

The chain is built from TRBV30 and TRBJ2-5; no firm D call. Germline lookup yields CDR1 GTSNPN and CDR2 SVGIG (reference sequence). Deletions cut 3 bases from V and 5 bases from J, with 10 bases between. The CDR3 loop spans 12 amino acids. CDR3 DNA sequence: TGTGCCTGGAGCCTAGGTCGGGAGACCCAGTACTTC. It encodes CAWSLGRETQYF.

The chain is built from TRBV7-6 and TRBJ2-1; D assignment may be TRBD1 or TRBD2 (5 bases each). Deletions cut 2 bases from V and 5 bases from J, with 13 bases between. The germline CDR1 and CDR2 sequences are SGHVS and FNYEAQ. The CDR3 consists of 15 residues. The CDR3 region is CASSLSIWGNNEQFF. In nucleotides, the CDR3 is TGTGCCAGCAGCTTAAGTATTTGGGGGAACAATGAGCAGTTCTTC.

The sample holds one count of this clone. This chain links TRBV13 with TRBJ2-1, with 9 bases matching TRBD1. CDR3 length: 15 amino acids. The trim removed 2 bases at V and 7 bases at J, leaving 6 bases unmatched. Looked up from germline, CDR1 is PRHDT and CDR2 is FYEKMQ (reference sequence). The CDR3 bases are TGTGCCAGCAGCTTAATTGGGACAGGGAATAATGAGCAGTTCTTC. It is translated as CASSLIGTGNNEQFF.

The chain links TRBV7-3 to TRBJ1-1, with 12 bases that match TRBD1. The ends lost 5 bases at V and 10 bases at J; junction bases unmatched: 11. The CDR3 is made up of 15 amino acids. Germline loops: CDR1 SGHTA, CDR2 FQGTGA. The CDR3 DNA reads TGTGCCAGCAGCGCCCGGGACAGGGGGCCCCAGGGAGCTTTCTTT. It is translated as CASSARDRGPQGAFF.

V is TRBV6-5 and J is TRBJ2-3, with unresolved D. The CDR3 is made up of 13 amino acids. Trimming took off 5 bases at V and 3 bases at J, with 9 bases between the two ends. Germline V gene lookup returns CDR1 MNHEY and CDR2 SVGAGI. The CDR3 is CASSVSQTDTQYF. The CDR3 DNA sequence: TGTGCCAGCAGTGTCTCCCAGACAGATACGCAGTATTTT.

This clone was detected only a few times. The rearrangement joins TRBV6-6 to TRBJ2-7; 7 bases fit TRBD1. V shed 0 bases and J 2 bases; nucleotides not matched to a gene: 1. Germline assignment: CDR1 MNHNY and CDR2 SVGAGI (reference sequence). The CDR3 has 14 amino acids. CDR3 residues: CASSYSGTAYEQYF. The CDR3 DNA reads TGTGCCAGCAGTTACTCGGGGACAGCCTACGAGCAGTACTTC.

This clone was observed a single time. The chain couples TRBV10-1 to TRBJ2-7; unclear D gene. Trimming left V 5 bases short and J 3 bases short, with 14 bases between. The V gene's germline CDR1 is WNHNN and CDR2 SYGVQD (reference sequence). The CDR3 contains 14 residues. The CDR3 nucleotides are TGCGCCAGCAGTCAGGACGCACAAAGCTACGAGCAGTACTTC. Its translation is CASSQDAQSYEQYF.

This clone was seen a few times. This sequence joins TRBV10-3 and TRBJ2-7; D unclear. V was trimmed by 0 bases and J by 0 bases, leaving 6 bases between them. The length of the CDR3 is 14 residues. CDR1 ENHRY and CDR2 SYGVKD come from the germline V gene. CDR3 nucleotide sequence: TGTGCCATCAGTGAGTCAAGTGGCTCCTACGAGCAGTACTTC. It specifies CAISESSGSYEQYF.

V gene TRBV5-1 combines with J gene TRBJ2-5, with a weak D call TRBD2 (5 bases). V lost 4 bases and J 1 base, leaving 14 bases between the germline ends. The CDR3 sequence is 15 residues long. Germline V gene lookup returns CDR1 SGHRS and CDR2 YFSETQ. CDR3 loop: CASSRLSRAQETQYF. The CDR3 coding sequence is TGCGCCAGCAGCCGACTTTCGAGGGCCCAAGAGACCCAGTACTTC.

The chain combines TRBV7-6 with TRBJ2-1, with TRBD2 identical over 7 bases. CDR1 is SGHVS and CDR2 is FNYEAQ in the germline V gene. This CDR3 comprises 14 residues. With V trimmed by 5 bases and J by 10 bases, 11 bases remained unmatched. The CDR3 region is CASSNRDYPGEQFF. The CDR3 DNA sequence: TGTGCCAGCAGCAACCGGGACTACCCAGGAGAGCAGTTCTTC.

This clone was observed a few times. The chain has TRBV6-5 and TRBJ2-1, with 8 nucleotides matching TRBD2. V dropped 7 bases and J dropped 6; count of bases not matched to a gene: 2. CDR1 and CDR2 from the germline V gene are MNHEY and SVGAGI. The CDR3 runs 12 residues. The CDR3 spells CASTTSGNEQFF. CDR3 coding DNA: TGTGCCAGCACTACTAGCGGCAATGAGCAGTTCTTC.